The 24 T cell receptor beta chains below were found in one sample sequenced in a study of human T cells and chemical hapten exposure. Indicated time point: patch test 2, 6 weeks after DPC sensitization. Treatment: therapeutic diphenylcyclopropenone sensitization with weekly scalp DPC. TCRdb independently ran MiXCR on the RACE reads; one entry per CDR3 protein. The table records about 400,000 distinct CDR3 sequences, roughly 6% of them present only once. The specimen comprised whole blood, sampled in connection with sensitization to the hapten diphenylcyclopropenone (DPC). These receptors originate from a woman under 30 with alopecia areata. Some clones in this sample may be carry-over from other donors' samples.

This clonotype was counted only a few times. This chain joins TRBV7-3 and TRBJ2-2; D might be TRBD2 (5 bases). With 0 bases removed from V and 6 bases from J, the gap between germline ends came to 8 bases. The CDR3 is made up of 14 amino acids. Germline lookup yields CDR1 SGHTA and CDR2 FQGTGA. The CDR3 here is CASSLTRAPGELFF. For the CDR3, the DNA is TGTGCCAGCAGCTTAACGCGGGCGCCCGGGGAGCTGTTTTTT.

This clonotype was found a few times. This chain joins TRBV19 and TRBJ2-5; D might be TRBD1 (7 bases). Trimming left V 5 bases short and J 3 bases short, with 10 bases between. The CDR3 spans 13 residues. Germline CDR1 LNHDA, CDR2 SQIVND (reference sequence). The CDR3 sequence is CASSDREEETQYF. CDR3 nucleotide sequence: TGTGCCAGTAGTGACAGGGAGGAAGAGACCCAGTACTTC.

The V and J genes are TRBV24-1 and TRBJ2-3; 9 bases are shared with TRBD2. Trimming at V came to 9 bases and at J to 4 bases, leaving 7 bases not matched to a gene. This CDR3 spans 14 amino acids. The germline V gene has CDR1 KGHDR and CDR2 SFDVKD. In DNA form, the CDR3 reads TGTGCCACCCGGTCGACTAGCGGATCAGATACGCAGTATTTT. Its translation: CATRSTSGSDTQYF.

This clonotype was seen more than once but under ten times. The V call is TRBV7-9, the J call TRBJ2-3; possible D gene TRBD1, 5 bases. V shed 3 bases and J shed 0 bases, with 10 bases lying between them. The CDR3 is made up of 15 amino acids. CDR1 SEHNR and CDR2 FQNEAQ come from the germline V gene (reference sequence). The CDR3 DNA sequence: TGTGCCAGCAGCTTCGGCAGGGCTAGCACAGATACGCAGTATTTT. This translates into CASSFGRASTDTQYF.

The gene calls are TRBV13 and TRBJ2-7; 9 bases are a match to TRBD2. The CDR3 length is 16 residues. With V trimmed by 3 bases and J by 0 bases, 6 bases remained unmatched. From germline, CDR1 is PRHDT and CDR2 FYEKMQ (reference sequence). The CDR3 region is CASSFIAGANSYEQYF. In DNA, the CDR3 is TGTGCCAGCAGCTTCATAGCGGGGGCGAACTCCTACGAGCAGTACTTC.

The chain is built from TRBV7-3 and TRBJ2-3; D may be TRBD1 (6 bases). The CDR3 has 15 amino acids. The germline V gene encodes CDR1 SGHTA and CDR2 FQGTGA. Trimming left V 4 bases short and J 4 bases short, with 15 bases between. CDR3 nucleotides: TGTGCCAGCAGCTCCGGGCCACCAGGGGCAGATACGCAGTATTTT. Translating it yields CASSSGPPGADTQYF. The entire variable domain, with the rest obtained from reference TRBV7-3 and TRBJ2-3, is as follows: GAGVSQTPSNKVTEKGKYVELRCDPISGHTALYWYRQSLGQGPEFLIYFQGTGAADDSGLPNDRFFAVRPEGSVSTLKIQRTERGDSAVYLCASSSGPPGADTQYFGPGTRLTVL.

This clonotype was recorded many times. In DNA form, the CDR3 reads TGTGCCAGCAGTGAAATAGGGGGTGACTATGGCTACACCTTC. Translating gives CASSEIGGDYGYTF. This chain connects TRBV6-6 to TRBJ1-2; TRBD1 is a possible D gene (6 bases). V lost 5 bases to trimming and J lost 3 bases, with 13 bases between them. Germline V CDR1 and CDR2: MNHNY, SVGAGI (reference sequence). This CDR3 has 14 amino acids.

The CDR3 sequence is CASSLGTGIHNSPLHF. In DNA, the CDR3 is TGTGCCAGCAGTTTAGGGACAGGGATCCATAATTCACCCCTCCACTTT. The rearrangement joins TRBV27 to TRBJ1-6, with 9 bases aligning to TRBD1. In germline, CDR1 is MNHEY, CDR2 SMNVEV (reference sequence). V was pared by 2 bases and J by 5 bases, with 4 bases of the junction left unmatched. The length of the CDR3 is 16 residues.

The chain has TRBV7-9 and TRBJ2-3; D possibly corresponds to TRBD2 (5 bases). The CDR3 covers 13 residues. Germline V gene lookup returns CDR1 SEHNR and CDR2 FQNEAQ (reference sequence). The germline V and J ends were trimmed by 5 bases and 5 bases, with 11 bases remaining between them. CDR3 bases: TGTGCCAGCAGCAGACGGGGTTTAGATACGCAGTATTTT. Translation gives CASSRRGLDTQYF.

This clonotype is deemed medium-sized (0.01 to 0.1%). One end of the junction is discordant with germline, which a read error may explain. The CDR3 loop is CASSLGQGRNEQFF. The CDR3, as DNA: TGTGCCAGCAGCCTAGGACAGGGGAGGAATGAGCAGTTCTTC. The rearrangement uses TRBV13 and TRBJ2-1, with 9 bases aligning to TRBD1. The CDR3 contains 14 residues. Germline CDR1 is PRHDT and CDR2 is FYEKMQ (reference sequence).

The J gene is TRBJ1-1, the V gene TRBV12-5; TRBD1 might be the D (5 bases). The CDR3 spans 14 residues. CDR1 LGHNT and CDR2 FRNRAP come from the germline V gene. V shed 5 bases and J shed 4 bases, with 14 bases lying between them. The CDR3: CASGGGGIVTEAFF. The CDR3 DNA reads TGTGCTAGTGGTGGCGGGGGAATTGTCACTGAAGCTTTCTTT.

At least ten counts were recorded for this clonotype. This chain joins TRBV6-5 and TRBJ1-5; possibly TRBD1 for D (5 bases). The CDR3 sequence is 13 residues long. The germline V gene has CDR1 MNHEY and CDR2 SVGAGI. Trimming pared 6 bases from V and 3 bases from J, leaving 9 bases between. The chain's CDR3 is CASSPGANQPQHF. CDR3 in DNA: TGTGCCAGCAGCCCCGGGGCCAATCAGCCCCAGCATTTT.

This clonotype was recorded many times. The rearrangement uses TRBV18 and TRBJ1-1; no firm D call. Trimming left V 7 bases short and J 3 bases short, with 12 bases between. CDR1 KGHSH and CDR2 LQKENI come from the germline V gene. There are 13 residues in the CDR3. CDR3 nucleotide sequence: TGTGCCAGCTACCCTTTTTCCGACACTGAAGCTTTCTTT. Translation gives CASYPFSDTEAFF. Supplemented by reference TRBV18 and TRBJ1-1, the full variable domain reads NAGVMQNPRHLVRRRGQEARLRCSPMKGHSHVYWYRQLPEEGLKFMVYLQKENIIDESGMPKERFSAEFPKEGPSILRIQQVVRGDSAAYFCASYPFSDTEAFFGQGTRLTVV.

The V call is TRBV2, the J call TRBJ1-4, with 8 nucleotides matching TRBD1. CDR1 is SNHLY, CDR2 FYNNEI, per germline. The CDR3 consists of 15 residues. V lost 5 bases and J lost 7; bases outside the gene matches: 9. For the CDR3, the DNA is TGTGCCAGCAGTACCGACAGGGGATGGGGTGAAAAACTGTTTTTT. It translates to CASSTDRGWGEKLFF.

This clonotype appeared once. A clone one base away is much larger, so this may be a read error. The chain employs TRBV29-1 and TRBJ1-5; the D gene is possibly TRBD1 (6 bases). Trimming removed 6 bases at V and 1 base at J, with 10 bases between. CDR3 length: 13 amino acids. In germline, CDR1 is SQVTM, CDR2 ANQGSEA. CDR3 loop: CSVQGSSNQPQHF. The CDR3 nucleotides are TGCAGCGTCCAGGGGAGCAGCAATCAGCCCCAGCATTTT.

This clonotype was observed a few times. V and J are TRBV3-1 and TRBJ2-6; TRBD1 matches at 7 bases. V shed 6 bases, J shed 3 bases, and the junction held 5 bases outside the gene matches. Germline loops: CDR1 LGHDT, CDR2 YNNKEL (reference sequence). The CDR3 sequence is 15 residues long. CDR3 residues: CASSRRGFGANVLTF. CDR3 nucleotides: TGTGCCAGCAGTCGCAGGGGGTTTGGGGCCAACGTCCTGACTTTC. The whole variable domain, filled in from reference TRBV3-1 and TRBJ2-6, reads DTAVSQTPKYLVTQMGNDKSIKCEQNLGHDTMYWYKQDSKKFLKIMFSYNNKELIINETVPNRFSPKSPDKAHLNLHINSLELGDSAVYFCASSRRGFGANVLTFGAGSRLTVL.

In its sample, this clonotype was seen many times. This sequence joins TRBV4-1 and TRBJ2-5; 9 bases match TRBD2. The CDR3 covers 15 residues. Germline values: CDR1 MGHRA, CDR2 YSYEKL. Trimming cost V 5 bases and J 2 bases; bases outside gene matches: 6. DNA of the CDR3: TGCGCCAGCAGCTATGGACTAGCGTCTCAAGAGACCCAGTACTTC. This gives the protein CASSYGLASQETQYF.

This clonotype was counted many times. The chain uses TRBV4-3 and TRBJ1-6, with D tentatively TRBD1 (5 bases). Germline V CDR1 and CDR2: LGHNA, YSLEER. V was clipped by 2 bases and J by 5 bases, with 7 bases between them. The length of the CDR3 is 14 residues. The CDR3 is CASSQTGDNSPLHF. CDR3 nucleotide sequence: TGCGCCAGCAGCCAAACGGGGGATAATTCACCCCTCCACTTT.

At least ten counts were recorded for this clonotype. This chain joins TRBV7-9 and TRBJ1-1; 7 positions agree with TRBD1. CDR1 SEHNR and CDR2 FQNEAQ come from the germline V gene (reference sequence). This CDR3 region has 14 residues. V lost 2 bases to trimming and J lost 4 bases; unmatched junction nucleotides: 4. The CDR3 DNA follows: TGTGCCAGCAGCTTAAGGGGGCACGGCACTGAAGCTTTCTTT. Protein sequence: CASSLRGHGTEAFF.

This clonotype was counted at least ten times. The chain couples TRBV20-1 to TRBJ1-5; D may be TRBD1 (6 bases). This CDR3 comprises 14 residues. Germline CDR1 DFQATT, CDR2 SNEGSKA (reference sequence). V was trimmed by 4 bases and J by 3 bases, leaving 13 bases between them. As DNA, the CDR3 is TGCAGTGCTAACAATGACAGGCACAATCAGCCCCAGCATTTT. Its translation is CSANNDRHNQPQHF.

This clonotype was recorded at least ten times. The V and J genes are TRBV5-1 and TRBJ1-5; D may be TRBD1 (5 bases). The germline V and J ends were trimmed by 3 bases and 6 bases, with 13 bases remaining between them. The CDR3 has 14 residues. Germline values: CDR1 SGHRS, CDR2 YFSETQ. CDR3 sequence: CASSSDGGGQPQHF. The CDR3 DNA reads as TGCGCCAGCAGCTCGGATGGGGGAGGTCAGCCCCAGCATTTT.

In this sample, this clonotype turned up many times. The V call is TRBV6-2 or TRBV6-3, the J call TRBJ1-1, with 7 positions matching TRBD1. The CDR3 runs 14 residues. CDR1 and CDR2 (germline): MNHEY, SVGEGT. V lost 4 bases and J lost 2; bases outside the gene matches: 4. CDR3 coding DNA: TGTGCCAGCAGTTGGGGACAGCGAAACACTGAAGCTTTCTTT. The encoded protein is CASSWGQRNTEAFF.

This rearrangement joins TRBV5-6 to TRBJ2-3; 13 positions agree with TRBD2. The germline gives CDR1 SGHDT, CDR2 YYEEEE. Germline trimming cut 0 bases from V and 6 bases from J; bases unmatched to any gene: 7. The CDR3 spans 17 residues. The CDR3 bases are TGTGCCAGCAGCTTGGTTCGACTAGCGGGGGGCCTTGATACGCAGTATTTT. This translates into CASSLVRLAGGLDTQYF.

This clonotype was seen a handful of times. This chain connects TRBV20-1 to TRBJ2-1, with 9 bases that match TRBD1. Germline-derived CDR1 and CDR2 are DFQATT and SNEGSKA (reference sequence). With V trimmed by 6 bases and J by 5 bases, 8 bases remained unmatched. The CDR3 loop spans 14 amino acids. CDR3: CSAQQGARNNEQFF. CDR3 nucleotide sequence: TGCAGTGCCCAACAGGGGGCGCGAAACAATGAGCAGTTCTTC.